This TCR beta chain originates from a study of cytomegalovirus exposure and HLA in healthy donors. The CDR3 runs 13 residues. The V and J ends lost 6 bases and 7 bases, in that order; junction bases with no gene match: 6. Germline V gene data show CDR1 as LNHDA and CDR2 as SQIVND (reference sequence). PCR was performed using 60 Vbeta and 13 Jbeta primers. Measured with immunoSEQ multiplex PCR; TCRdb has only the in-frame clones, and not every one. The data show 90,000 to 120,000 clones, with around 77% seen just once and approximately 2.4% held by the top ten. Whole-study findings and limits: An analysis done earlier found most TCR beta V segments productive about 90% or about 30% of the time.

Nominally healthy donors were sampled, though unrecorded immune exposures were likely. This clone was seen more than once but under ten times. Its target is unknown. The V gene is TRBV19, the J gene TRBJ1-2, with 9 bases fitting TRBD1. The receptor's source is a man between 18 and 35 years old in good health and CMV-seronegative. Sequenced: PBMCs. This chain's CDR3 is CASSPDRGGGYTF. DNA of the CDR3: TGTGCCAGTAGCCCGGACAGGGGAGGTGGCTACACCTTC. Drawing the rest from reference TRBV19 and TRBJ1-2, the complete variable domain is DGGITQSPKYLFRKEGQNVTLSCEQNLNHDAMYWYRQDPGQGLRLIYYSQIVNDFQKGDIAEGYSVSREKKESFPLTVTSAQKNPTAFYLCASSPDRGGGYTFGSGTRLTVV.